This TCR beta chain was profiled in a study of vaccination effects on CD4 cells after COVID-19. Using immunoSEQ multiplex PCR, the repertoire was profiled, and TCRdb retains in-frame clones only, with some absent. The table has 25,000 to 35,000 clones, about 73% seen once. The table lists this clone with a count of one. Its antigen is unidentified. Between days 10 and 11 of culture, CD4+ T cells were separated out. IL-2 medium supplanted half the medium on days 3 and 7. The CDR3 contains 14 residues. Germline loops: CDR1 SQVTM, CDR2 ANQGSEA. The J segment lost 2 bases and the V segment lost 7 bases, leaving 7 bases of the junction unmatched.

The J gene is TRBJ1-4, the V gene TRBV29-1; 7 bases line up with TRBD1. Specimen: CD4+ T cells from PBMCs cultured without peptide, collected before COVID-19 vaccination. The receptor was isolated from a human donor who received a COVID-19 vaccine. The chain's CDR3 is CSANRGGTNEKLFF. DNA of the CDR3: TGCAGCGCAAACAGGGGCGGGACTAATGAAAAACTGTTTTTT.